Listed here are 26 T cell receptor beta chains from one sample, sequenced in a study of prognosis after radiotherapy for stage I lung cancer. Genomic DNA served as the source from which two-round multiplex PCR generated TCR beta CDR3 amplicons. Amplification in first-round PCR relied on primers specific to each TRBV and TRBJ gene. Using its own MiXCR run on the multiplex PCR reads, TCRdb lists one record per CDR3 protein. Of 15,000 or so distinct CDR3 sequences in the sample, approximately 46% were seen once. The sequencing here drew on PBMCs, taken before or after stereotactic body radiation therapy (not recorded which). These receptor sequences come from a donor over 45 with non-small cell lung cancer.

This clonotype rates as medium-sized. The chain has TRBV28 and TRBJ1-6; D is perhaps TRBD1 (5 bases). The CDR3 has 15 amino acids. Germline values: CDR1 MDHEN, CDR2 SYDVKM. V was shortened by 8 bases and J by 6 bases, with 17 bases between the two germline ends. Here the CDR3 reads CASGVGVRLNSPLHF. DNA for the CDR3: TGTGCCAGCGGCGTGGGGGTAAGGCTTAATTCACCCCTCCACTTT.

A remark on this clonotype: Relative to the germline gene, one junction end is altered; a read error may explain this. V and J are TRBV20-1 and TRBJ2-7; D unresolved. Per the germline V gene, CDR1 is DFQATT and CDR2 is SNEGSKA (reference sequence). The CDR3 is made up of 13 amino acids. The CDR3 spells CSARRSRSDEHYF. For the CDR3, the DNA is TGCAGTGCTAGAAGATCCAGGTCTGACGAGCATTACTTC.

The rearrangement links TRBV11-2 to TRBJ2-3, with TRBD1 as a possible D gene (5 bases). V was cut by 0 bases and J by 0 bases, with 13 bases left in between. Germline CDR1 SGHAT, CDR2 FQNNGV. The CDR3 extends over 17 amino acids. CDR3 nucleotide sequence: TGTGCCAGCAGCTTAGATCCTGGGGCATCTAGCACAGATACGCAGTATTTT. This sequence encodes CASSLDPGASSTDTQYF.

Sample share makes this clonotype medium-sized. The chain combines TRBV27 with TRBJ2-7; 9 positions agree with TRBD2. CDR1 and CDR2 (germline): MNHEY, SMNVEV (reference sequence). The ends lost 6 bases at V and 4 bases at J; junction bases unmatched: 7. CDR3 length equals 14 residues. In DNA, the CDR3 is TGTGCCAGCAGGGGGGGACTAGCTCCGTACGAGCAGTACTTC. It translates to CASRGGLAPYEQYF.

Concerning this clonotype itself: Because it lacks the conserved phenylalanine or tryptophan at the end, this CDR3 is likely a read error. The CDR3, as DNA: TGTGCCACCAGGGGCAGCGGGGGGGAGAATGAGCAGTTCTCC. It is translated as CATRGSGGENEQFS. The chain couples TRBV24-1 to TRBJ2-5; 10 nucleotides agree with TRBD2. The J call may be in error: the DNA end matches TRBJ2-1 better. Germline V gene sequence: CDR1 KGHDR, CDR2 SFDVKD. The CDR3 is 14 amino acids.

This clonotype was counted at least ten times. The rearrangement links TRBV15 to TRBJ2-5, with 7 bases that match TRBD1. CDR1 is LNHNV, CDR2 YYDKDF, per germline (reference sequence). The CDR3 is made up of 18 amino acids. Trimming removed 2 bases from V and 2 bases from J; junction bases left unmatched: 14. Written as DNA, the CDR3 is TGTGCCACCAGCAGACCTCCTCACCAGACAGGGTGGCAAGAGACCCAGTACTTC. Translating gives CATSRPPHQTGWQETQYF.

About this clonotype: A read error is likely, as this CDR3 ends without the conserved phenylalanine or tryptophan. The rearrangement joins TRBV9 to TRBJ2-3; D remains ambiguous. Germline CDR1 reads SGDLS; CDR2 reads YYNGEE. The CDR3 has 15 amino acids. The CDR3 bases are TGTGCCAGCAGCGACACCATAGGGATTGCAGATATGCAGTATTCT. This sequence encodes CASSDTIGIADMQYS.

This clonotype was detected ten times or more. The chain links TRBV27 to TRBJ2-1; 7 bases fit TRBD1. Germline lookup yields CDR1 MNHEY and CDR2 SMNVEV (reference sequence). J was trimmed by 6 bases and V by 1 base; bases with no gene match: 6. The CDR3 runs 15 residues. The CDR3 sequence: CASSLYRQGSNEQFF. Here the CDR3 DNA reads TGTGCCAGCAGTTTATACCGACAGGGCTCCAATGAGCAGTTCTTC.

This clonotype has at least ten counts. The chain links TRBV20-1 to TRBJ2-5; 10 nucleotides line up with TRBD2. V was pared by 4 bases and J by 6 bases, with 11 bases of the junction left unmatched. The CDR3 covers 15 residues. Germline-derived CDR1 and CDR2 are DFQATT and SNEGSKA (reference sequence). The CDR3 sequence is CSAMAWASGSQTQYF. Here the CDR3 DNA reads TGCAGTGCTATGGCATGGGCTAGCGGGAGTCAGACCCAGTACTTC.

The chain links TRBV19 to TRBJ2-1; D perhaps matches TRBD1 (5 bases). V was trimmed by 1 base and J by 0 bases, leaving 10 bases between them. This CDR3 spans 16 amino acids. The V gene's germline CDR1 is LNHDA and CDR2 SQIVND (reference sequence). The CDR3 protein is CASSIGTGSSYNEQFF. CDR3 DNA: TGTGCCAGTAGTATAGGCACAGGCAGCTCCTACAATGAGCAGTTCTTC.

This clonotype was observed at least ten times. CDR3 protein: CASSLRAPVSLLGHNEQFF. The CDR3 DNA reads as TGTGCCAGCAGCCTTCGGGCCCCCGTATCTCTCCTAGGGCACAATGAGCAGTTCTTC. The rearrangement uses TRBV11-2 and TRBJ2-1; no clear D. Deletions cut 5 bases from V and 5 bases from J, with 28 bases between. The CDR3 is 19 amino acids. Per germline, CDR1 SGHAT and CDR2 FQNNGV.

This clonotype was seen a single time. The V gene is TRBV5-1, the J gene TRBJ2-2, with D possibly being TRBD1 (5 bases). The CDR3 sequence is 16 residues long. V shed 3 bases and J shed 0 bases, with 12 bases lying between them. The germline gives CDR1 SGHRS, CDR2 YFSETQ. CDR3 nucleotide sequence: TGCGCCAGCAGCTGGCAGGACATCTCGAACACCGGGGAGCTGTTTTTT. Protein sequence: CASSWQDISNTGELFF. Full variable domain (outside the CDR3, taken from reference TRBV5-1 and TRBJ2-2): KAGVTQTPRYLIKTRGQQVTLSCSPISGHRSVSWYQQTPGQGLQFLFEYFSETQRNKGNFPGRFSGRQFSNSRSEMNVSTLELGDSALYLCASSWQDISNTGELFFGEGSRLTVL.

Regarding this clonotype: One end of the junction is discordant with germline, which a read error may explain. The genes are TRBV24-1 and TRBJ2-5, with 7 bases that match TRBD2. Germline-derived CDR1 and CDR2 are KGHDR and SFDVKD. The CDR3 extends over 19 amino acids. The CDR3 DNA reads as TGTACCACCAGTGATTTGAGGCTTTGGGCGGGAGTGGGGGAAGAGACCCAGCACTTC. The encoded protein is CTTSDLRLWAGVGEETQHF.

By sample fraction, this clonotype is medium-sized. The CDR3 here is CASSYPHSPLHF. Written as DNA, the CDR3 is TGTGCCAGCAGTTACCCCCATTCACCCCTCCACTTT. The V and J genes are TRBV6-2 or TRBV6-3 and TRBJ1-6; D uncertain. Germline CDR1 and CDR2: MNHEY and SVGEGT. The CDR3 has 12 residues. V gave up 2 bases and J gave up 8 bases, with 4 bases separating them.

This clonotype was observed many times. As DNA, the CDR3 is TGTGCCAGCAGCTTAAGGATAGGGACCGAGGCCACAGATACGCAGTATTTT. Encoded protein: CASSLRIGTEATDTQYF. V usage is TRBV7-8 and J usage is TRBJ2-3; possibly TRBD1 or TRBD2 for D (5 bases each). The ends were cut back, 2 bases at V and 2 bases at J, with 17 bases in the middle. The germline gives CDR1 SGHVS, CDR2 FQNEAQ. There are 17 residues in the CDR3.

V gene TRBV28 combines with J gene TRBJ2-7; D remains ambiguous. CDR3 length equals 14 residues. Germline CDR1 reads MDHEN; CDR2 reads SYDVKM. V was shortened by 6 bases and J by 3 bases, with 15 bases between the two germline ends. The CDR3 nucleotides read TGTGCCAGCAGATCAGGCAGGAGAATCTACGAGCAGTACTTC. It codes for CASRSGRRIYEQYF.

This clonotype was picked up many times. The rearrangement joins TRBV10-2 to TRBJ2-1; 8 bases align to TRBD2. Germline trimming cut 6 bases from V and 5 bases from J; bases unmatched to any gene: 9. This CDR3 has 15 residues. In germline, CDR1 is WSHSY, CDR2 SAAADI. CDR3 nucleotide sequence: TGCGCCAGCAGCGCCTGGACTAGCAATAACAATGAGCAGTTCTTC. Translating gives CASSAWTSNNNEQFF.

This sequence joins TRBV7-3 and TRBJ1-2, with a weak D call TRBD1 (5 bases). V was clipped by 5 bases and J by 4 bases, with 14 bases between them. Germline-derived CDR1 and CDR2 are SGHTA and FQGTGA. This CDR3 is 14 amino acids long. CDR3 bases: TGTGCCAGCAGCCCGAGGCAGGGAGGCTATGGCTACACCTTC. Translating gives CASSPRQGGYGYTF.

This clonotype showed up many times. This chain connects TRBV6-2 or TRBV6-3 to TRBJ2-5; 9 bases fit TRBD1. CDR3 length: 18 residues. The germline gives CDR1 MNHEY, CDR2 SVGEGT. With V trimmed by 5 bases and J by 4 bases, 17 bases remained unmatched. The CDR3 loop is CASSGPVTGGSGGETQYF. Written as DNA, the CDR3 is TGTGCCAGCAGTGGGCCGGTCACAGGGGGCTCGGGAGGAGAGACCCAGTACTTC.

The chain has TRBV7-2 and TRBJ2-7; 8 nucleotides agree with TRBD2. Trimming at V came to 4 bases and at J to 2 bases, leaving 16 bases not matched to a gene. The CDR3 runs to 18 residues. CDR1 and CDR2 (germline): SGHTA, FQGNSA. CDR3 sequence reads: CASSSQGSGRSSTYEQYF. In DNA form, the CDR3 reads TGTGCCAGCAGCTCTCAGGGGAGCGGGAGATCTTCGACCTACGAGCAGTACTTC.

About this clonotype itself: A far larger clone is one base from this, pointing to a likely read error. The V and J genes are TRBV2 and TRBJ2-7; the D gene is possibly TRBD2 (6 bases). The closer fit of TRBJ2-1 to the DNA end suggests the J call may be wrong. CDR3 size: 12 residues. CDR1 is SNHLY and CDR2 is FYNNEI in the germline V gene. The CDR3 nucleotides are TGTGCCGGCGGGGTAAACTACAATGAGCAGTTCTTC. It yields the protein CAGGVNYNEQFF.

The J gene is TRBJ1-1, the V gene TRBV6-1; 7 nucleotides match TRBD1. The CDR3 spans 14 residues. The V and J ends lost 9 bases and 1 base, in that order; junction bases with no gene match: 8. Germline assignment: CDR1 MNHNS and CDR2 SASEGT. CDR3 DNA: TGTGCCAGTATAACGGACAGGCGGAACACTGAAGCTTTCTTT. The encoded protein is CASITDRRNTEAFF.

Remarks on this clonotype: The junction shows a germline mismatch at one end, possibly a read error. The chain has TRBV5-1 and TRBJ2-2; D unclear. This CDR3 region has 15 residues. Germline V gene sequence: CDR1 SGHRS, CDR2 YFSETQ. The CDR3 sequence is CASSLDTANTVELFF. The CDR3 nucleotides are TGCGCCAGCAGCTTGGACACTGCGAACACCGTGGAGCTGTTTTTT.

Comments on this clonotype: A far larger clone is one nucleotide away, so this likely arose from a read error. The chain carries TRBV6-4 and TRBJ2-7; 8 bases match TRBD1. V lost 7 bases to trimming and J lost 6 bases; unmatched junction nucleotides: 5. The length of the CDR3 is 12 residues. Germline V gene lookup returns CDR1 MRHNA and CDR2 SNTAGT. This chain's CDR3 is CASNWTGSEQYF. CDR3 DNA sequence: TGTGCCAGCAACTGGACAGGGTCCGAGCAGTACTTC.

This sequence joins TRBV6-2 or TRBV6-3 and TRBJ2-7, with D perhaps matching TRBD2 (6 bases). V gave up 7 bases and J gave up 5 bases, with 12 bases separating them. Germline V gene lookup returns CDR1 MNHEY and CDR2 SVGEGT. The CDR3 loop spans 12 amino acids. The CDR3 nucleotides are TGTGCCAGCATTTTACTAGCAGACGAGCAGTACTTC. As protein: CASILLADEQYF.

This clonotype appeared many times. V usage is TRBV11-2 and J usage is TRBJ2-2, with 10 bases aligning to TRBD1. From germline, CDR1 is SGHAT and CDR2 FQNNGV. The length of the CDR3 is 16 residues. V lost 4 bases, J lost 4 bases, and 6 bases stayed unmatched. The CDR3 DNA sequence: TGTGCCAGCAGCTCGGGACAGGGGCTCGGCACCGGGGAGCTGTTTTTT. It translates to CASSSGQGLGTGELFF.